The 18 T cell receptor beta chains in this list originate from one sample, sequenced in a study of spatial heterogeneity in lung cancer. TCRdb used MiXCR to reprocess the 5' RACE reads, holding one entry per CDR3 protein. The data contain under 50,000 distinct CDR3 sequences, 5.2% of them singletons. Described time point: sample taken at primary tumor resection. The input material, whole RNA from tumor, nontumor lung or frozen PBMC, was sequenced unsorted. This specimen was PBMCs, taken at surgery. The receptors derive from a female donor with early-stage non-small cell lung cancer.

Here the CDR3 reads CASSSLAGSTRQYF. The CDR3 DNA is TGTGCCAGCAGCTCCTTAGCGGGGTCTACTCGGCAGTACTTC. The V gene is TRBV7-3, the J gene TRBJ2-7; 8 bases are shared with TRBD2. The junction had 11 bases not matched to a gene; V was cut back by 4 bases and J by 9 bases. Germline assignment: CDR1 SGHTA and CDR2 FQGTGA. The CDR3 covers 14 residues.

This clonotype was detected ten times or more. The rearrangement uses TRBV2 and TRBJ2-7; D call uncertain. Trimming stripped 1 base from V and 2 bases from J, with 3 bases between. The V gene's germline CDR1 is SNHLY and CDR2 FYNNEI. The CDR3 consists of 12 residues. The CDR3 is CASSEGAYEQYF. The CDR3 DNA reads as TGTGCCAGCAGTGAAGGGGCCTACGAGCAGTACTTC.

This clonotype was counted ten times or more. CDR3 sequence (DNA): TGTGCCAGCAGCTTAACGACACAGTATGGCTACACCTTC. Amino acid sequence: CASSLTTQYGYTF. J is TRBJ1-2 and V is TRBV7-3; D call uncertain. Trimming cost V 0 bases and J 5 bases, with 7 bases left between them. Germline CDR1 reads SGHTA; CDR2 reads FQGTGA. The CDR3 runs 13 residues.

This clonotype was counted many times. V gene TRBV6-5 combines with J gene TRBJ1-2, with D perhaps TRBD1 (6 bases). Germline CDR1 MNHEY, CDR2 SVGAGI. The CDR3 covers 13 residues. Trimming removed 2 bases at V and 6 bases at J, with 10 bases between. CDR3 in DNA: TGTGCCAGCAGTTACCTCCAGGGGAATGGCTACACCTTC. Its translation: CASSYLQGNGYTF.

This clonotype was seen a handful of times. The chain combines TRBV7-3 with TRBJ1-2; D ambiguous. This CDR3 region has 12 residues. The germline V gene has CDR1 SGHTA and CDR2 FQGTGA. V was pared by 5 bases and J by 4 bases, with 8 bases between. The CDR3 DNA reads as TGTGCCAGCAGCGCCGACTCCTATGGCTACACCTTC. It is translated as CASSADSYGYTF.

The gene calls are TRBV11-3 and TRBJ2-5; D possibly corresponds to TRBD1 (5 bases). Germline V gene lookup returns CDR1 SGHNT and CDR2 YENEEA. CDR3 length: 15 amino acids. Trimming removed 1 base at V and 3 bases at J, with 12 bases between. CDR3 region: CASSLGFKGEETQYF. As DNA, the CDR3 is TGTGCCAGCAGCTTAGGGTTTAAAGGGGAAGAGACCCAGTACTTC.

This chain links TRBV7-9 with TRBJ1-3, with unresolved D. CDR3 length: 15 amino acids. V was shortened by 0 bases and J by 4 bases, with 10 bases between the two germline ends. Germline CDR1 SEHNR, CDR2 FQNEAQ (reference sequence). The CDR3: CASSLASAGGNTIYF. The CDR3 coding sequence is TGTGCCAGCAGCTTAGCTTCAGCAGGAGGAAACACCATATATTTT. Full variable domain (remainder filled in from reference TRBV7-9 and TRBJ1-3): DTGVSQNPRHKITKRGQNVTFRCDPISEHNRLYWYRQTLGQGPEFLTYFQNEAQLEKSRLLSDRFSAERPKGSFSTLEIQRTEQGDSAMYLCASSLASAGGNTIYFGEGSWLTVV.

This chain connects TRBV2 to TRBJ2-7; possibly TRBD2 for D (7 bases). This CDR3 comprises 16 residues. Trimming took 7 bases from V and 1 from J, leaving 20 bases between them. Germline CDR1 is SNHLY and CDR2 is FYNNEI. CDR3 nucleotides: TGTGCCAGCACCCTCCCTCGGCGGGGGCCTTCCTACGAGCAGTACTTC. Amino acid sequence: CASTLPRRGPSYEQYF.

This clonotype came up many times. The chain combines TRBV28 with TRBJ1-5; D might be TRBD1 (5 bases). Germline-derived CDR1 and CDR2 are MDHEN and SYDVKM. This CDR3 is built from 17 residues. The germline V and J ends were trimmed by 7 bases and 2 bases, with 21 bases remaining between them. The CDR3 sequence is CASNYPRQGEGNQPQHF. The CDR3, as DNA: TGTGCCAGCAATTACCCCAGGCAGGGTGAAGGCAATCAGCCCCAGCATTTT.

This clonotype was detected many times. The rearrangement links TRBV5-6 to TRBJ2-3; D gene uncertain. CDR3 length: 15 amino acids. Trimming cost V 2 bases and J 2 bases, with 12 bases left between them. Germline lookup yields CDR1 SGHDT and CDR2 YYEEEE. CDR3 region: CASSLGPKPTDTQYF. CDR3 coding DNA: TGTGCCAGCAGCTTAGGTCCCAAGCCCACAGATACGCAGTATTTT.

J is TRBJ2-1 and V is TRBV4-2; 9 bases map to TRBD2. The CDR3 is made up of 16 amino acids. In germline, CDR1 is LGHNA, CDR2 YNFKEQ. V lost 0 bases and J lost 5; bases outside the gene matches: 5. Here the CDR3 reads CASSQEGAGGHNEQFF. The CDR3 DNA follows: TGTGCCAGCAGCCAAGAAGGCGCGGGGGGGCACAATGAGCAGTTCTTC.

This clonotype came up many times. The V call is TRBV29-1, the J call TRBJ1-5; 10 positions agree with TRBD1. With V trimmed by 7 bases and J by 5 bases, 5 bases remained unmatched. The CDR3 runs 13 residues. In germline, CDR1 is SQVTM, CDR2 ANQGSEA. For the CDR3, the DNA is TGCAGCGCCGGACAGGGGGTCCATCAGCCCCAGCATTTT. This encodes CSAGQGVHQPQHF.

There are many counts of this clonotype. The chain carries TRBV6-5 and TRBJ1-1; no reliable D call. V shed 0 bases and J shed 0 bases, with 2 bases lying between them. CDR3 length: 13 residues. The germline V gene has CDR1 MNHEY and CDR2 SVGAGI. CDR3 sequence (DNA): TGTGCCAGCAGTTACTCCGTGAACACTGAAGCTTTCTTT. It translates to CASSYSVNTEAFF.

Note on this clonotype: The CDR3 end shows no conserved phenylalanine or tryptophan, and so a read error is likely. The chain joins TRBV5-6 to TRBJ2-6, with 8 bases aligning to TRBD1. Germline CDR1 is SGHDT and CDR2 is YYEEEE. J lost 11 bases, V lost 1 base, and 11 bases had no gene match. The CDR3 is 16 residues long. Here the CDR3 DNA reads TGTGCCAGCAGCTTGAGGCTTACAGGGGGAGGTCACGTCCTGACTTCC. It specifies CASSLRLTGGGHVLTS.

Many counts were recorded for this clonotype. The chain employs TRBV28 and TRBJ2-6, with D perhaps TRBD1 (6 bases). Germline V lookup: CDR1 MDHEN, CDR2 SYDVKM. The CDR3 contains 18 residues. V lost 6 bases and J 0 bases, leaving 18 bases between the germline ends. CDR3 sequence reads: CASSSPPGAGSGANVLTF. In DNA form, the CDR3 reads TGTGCCAGCAGCAGCCCCCCAGGGGCCGGCTCTGGGGCCAACGTCCTGACTTTC.

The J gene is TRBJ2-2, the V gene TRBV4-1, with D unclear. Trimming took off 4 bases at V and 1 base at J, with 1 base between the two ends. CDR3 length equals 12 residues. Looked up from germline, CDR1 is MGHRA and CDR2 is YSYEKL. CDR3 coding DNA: TGCGCCAGCAGCCGGAACACCGGGGAGCTGTTTTTT. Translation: CASSRNTGELFF.

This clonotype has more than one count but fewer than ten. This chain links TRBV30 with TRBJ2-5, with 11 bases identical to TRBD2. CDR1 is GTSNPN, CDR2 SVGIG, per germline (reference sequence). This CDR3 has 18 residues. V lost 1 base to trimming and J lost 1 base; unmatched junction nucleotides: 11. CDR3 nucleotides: TGTGCCTGGAGTGGCCTACGCCCTAGCGGGGGGTTCCAAGAGACCCAGTACTTC. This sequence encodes CAWSGLRPSGGFQETQYF. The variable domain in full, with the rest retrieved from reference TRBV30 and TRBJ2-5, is SQTIHQWPATLVQPVGSPLSLECTVEGTSNPNLYWYRQAAGRGLQLLFYSVGIGQISSEVPQNLSASRPQDRQFILSSKKLLLSDSGFYLCAWSGLRPSGGFQETQYFGPGTRLLVL.

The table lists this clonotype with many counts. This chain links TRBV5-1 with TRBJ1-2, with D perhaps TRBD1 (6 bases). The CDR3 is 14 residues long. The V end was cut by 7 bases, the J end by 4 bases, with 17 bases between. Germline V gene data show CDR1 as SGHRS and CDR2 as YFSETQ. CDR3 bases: TGCGCCAGCTATTCGGGGGGCGCGAGCTATGGCTACACCTTC. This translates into CASYSGGASYGYTF.